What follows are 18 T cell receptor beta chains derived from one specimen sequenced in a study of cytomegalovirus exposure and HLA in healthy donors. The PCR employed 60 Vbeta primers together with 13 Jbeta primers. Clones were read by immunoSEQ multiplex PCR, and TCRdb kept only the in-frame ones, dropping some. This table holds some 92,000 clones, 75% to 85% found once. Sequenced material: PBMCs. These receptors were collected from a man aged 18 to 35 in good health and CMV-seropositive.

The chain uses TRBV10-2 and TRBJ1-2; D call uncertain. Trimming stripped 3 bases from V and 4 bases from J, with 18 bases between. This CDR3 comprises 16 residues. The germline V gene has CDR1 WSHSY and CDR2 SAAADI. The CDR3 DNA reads TGCGCCAGCAGTGACCGTAGCCAGCCAGAATTCTATGGCTACACCTTC. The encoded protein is CASSDRSQPEFYGYTF.

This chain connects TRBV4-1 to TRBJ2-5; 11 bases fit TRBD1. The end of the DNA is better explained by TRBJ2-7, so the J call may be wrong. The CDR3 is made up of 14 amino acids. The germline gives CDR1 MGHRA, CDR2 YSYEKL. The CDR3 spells CASSRGDRGYEQYF. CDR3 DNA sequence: TGCGCCAGCAGCCGAGGGGACAGGGGGTACGAGCAGTACTTC.

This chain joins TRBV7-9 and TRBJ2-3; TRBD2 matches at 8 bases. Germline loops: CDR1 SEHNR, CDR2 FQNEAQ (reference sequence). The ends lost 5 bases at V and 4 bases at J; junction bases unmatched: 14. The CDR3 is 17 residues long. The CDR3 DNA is TGTGCCAGCAGCCGTCCCCCAGTAGCGGGGTACGCAGATACGCAGTATTTT. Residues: CASSRPPVAGYADTQYF.

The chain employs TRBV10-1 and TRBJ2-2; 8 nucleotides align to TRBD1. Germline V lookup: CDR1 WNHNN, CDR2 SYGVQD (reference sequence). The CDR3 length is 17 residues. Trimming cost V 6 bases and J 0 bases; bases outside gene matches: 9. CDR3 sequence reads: CASSLLGQDANTGELFF. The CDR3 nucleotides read TGCGCCAGCAGCCTACTGGGACAGGACGCGAACACCGGGGAGCTGTTTTTT.

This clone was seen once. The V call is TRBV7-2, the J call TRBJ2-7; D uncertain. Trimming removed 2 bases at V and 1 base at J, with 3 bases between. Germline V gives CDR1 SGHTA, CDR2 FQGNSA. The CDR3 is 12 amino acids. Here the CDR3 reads CASSLQSYEQYF. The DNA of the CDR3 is TGTGCCAGCAGCTTACAGTCCTACGAGCAGTACTTC.

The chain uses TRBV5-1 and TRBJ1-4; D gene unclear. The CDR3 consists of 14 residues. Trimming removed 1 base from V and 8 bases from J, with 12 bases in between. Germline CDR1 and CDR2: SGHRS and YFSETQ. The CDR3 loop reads CASSLRWASEKLFF. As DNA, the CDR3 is TGCGCCAGCAGCTTGAGATGGGCTAGCGAAAAACTGTTTTTT.

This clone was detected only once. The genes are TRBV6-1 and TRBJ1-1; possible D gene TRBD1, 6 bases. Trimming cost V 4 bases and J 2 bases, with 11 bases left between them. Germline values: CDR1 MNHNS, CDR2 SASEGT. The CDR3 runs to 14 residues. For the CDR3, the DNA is TGTGCCAGCAGTGCAGGGGAAGTAAACACTGAAGCTTTCTTT. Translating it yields CASSAGEVNTEAFF.

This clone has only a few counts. CDR3 DNA: TGTGCCAGCATCTTTACAGGGAATGAGCAGTTCTTC. Translating gives CASIFTGNEQFF. V and J are TRBV6-1 and TRBJ2-1; D might be TRBD1 (6 bases). Germline loops: CDR1 MNHNS, CDR2 SASEGT. The CDR3 covers 12 residues. With 7 bases removed from V and 7 bases from J, the gap between germline ends came to 11 bases.

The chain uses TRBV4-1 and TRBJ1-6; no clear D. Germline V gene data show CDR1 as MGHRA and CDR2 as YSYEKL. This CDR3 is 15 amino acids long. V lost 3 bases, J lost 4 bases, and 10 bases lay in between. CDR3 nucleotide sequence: TGCGCCAGCAGCCAGCTCCCAGGTTATAATTCACCCCTCCACTTT. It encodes CASSQLPGYNSPLHF.

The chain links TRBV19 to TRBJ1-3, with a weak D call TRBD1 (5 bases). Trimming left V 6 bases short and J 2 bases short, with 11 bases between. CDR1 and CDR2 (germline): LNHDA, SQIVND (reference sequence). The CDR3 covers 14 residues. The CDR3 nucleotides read TGTGCCAGTAGCCCCGACAGTCCTGGAAACACCATATATTTT. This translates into CASSPDSPGNTIYF. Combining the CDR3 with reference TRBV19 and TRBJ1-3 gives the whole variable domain DGGITQSPKYLFRKEGQNVTLSCEQNLNHDAMYWYRQDPGQGLRLIYYSQIVNDFQKGDIAEGYSVSREKKESFPLTVTSAQKNPTAFYLCASSPDSPGNTIYFGEGSWLTVV.

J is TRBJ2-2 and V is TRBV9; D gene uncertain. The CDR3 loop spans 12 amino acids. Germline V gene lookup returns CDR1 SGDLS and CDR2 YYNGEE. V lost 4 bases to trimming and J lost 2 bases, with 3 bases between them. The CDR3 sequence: CASSLNTGELFF. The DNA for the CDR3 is TGTGCCAGCAGCTTAAACACCGGGGAGCTGTTTTTT.

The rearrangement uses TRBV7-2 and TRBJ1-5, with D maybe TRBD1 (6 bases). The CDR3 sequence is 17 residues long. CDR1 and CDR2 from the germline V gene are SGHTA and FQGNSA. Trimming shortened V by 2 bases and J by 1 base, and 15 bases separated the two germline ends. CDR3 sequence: CASSLFEGVASNQPQHF. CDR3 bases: TGTGCCAGCAGCTTATTCGAGGGGGTGGCGAGCAATCAGCCCCAGCATTTT.

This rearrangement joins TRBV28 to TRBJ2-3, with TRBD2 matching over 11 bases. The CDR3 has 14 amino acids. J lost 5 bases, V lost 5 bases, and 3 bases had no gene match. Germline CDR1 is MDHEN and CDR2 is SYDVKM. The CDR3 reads CASSLAGGGDTQYF. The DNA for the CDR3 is TGTGCCAGCAGTCTAGCGGGGGGAGGAGATACGCAGTATTTT. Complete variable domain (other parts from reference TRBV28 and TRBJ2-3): DVKVTQSSRYLVKRTGEKVFLECVQDMDHENMFWYRQDPGLGLRLIYFSYDVKMKEKGDIPEGYSVSREKKERFSLILESASTNQTSMYLCASSLAGGGDTQYFGPGTRLTVL.

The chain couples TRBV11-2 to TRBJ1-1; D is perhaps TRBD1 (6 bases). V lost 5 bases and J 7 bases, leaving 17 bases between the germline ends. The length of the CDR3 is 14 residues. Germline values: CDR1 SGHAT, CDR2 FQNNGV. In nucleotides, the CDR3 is TGTGCCAGCAGCCCAAACGTCGGACAGTTTGAAGCTTTCTTT. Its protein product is CASSPNVGQFEAFF.

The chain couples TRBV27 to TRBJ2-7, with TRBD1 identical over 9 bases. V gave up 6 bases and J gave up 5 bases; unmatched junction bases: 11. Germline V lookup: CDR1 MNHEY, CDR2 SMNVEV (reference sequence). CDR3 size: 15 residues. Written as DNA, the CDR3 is TGTGCCAGCAGGTTTTTGGACAGGGGACTTGACGAGCAGTACTTC. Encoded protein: CASRFLDRGLDEQYF.

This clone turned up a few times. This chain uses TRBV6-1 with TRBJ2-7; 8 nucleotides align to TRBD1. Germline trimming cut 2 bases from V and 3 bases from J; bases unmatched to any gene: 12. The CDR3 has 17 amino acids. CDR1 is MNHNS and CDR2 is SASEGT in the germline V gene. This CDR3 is CASSERRQGFPLYEQYF. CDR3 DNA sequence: TGTGCCAGCAGTGAAAGGAGACAGGGGTTCCCTCTCTACGAGCAGTACTTC.

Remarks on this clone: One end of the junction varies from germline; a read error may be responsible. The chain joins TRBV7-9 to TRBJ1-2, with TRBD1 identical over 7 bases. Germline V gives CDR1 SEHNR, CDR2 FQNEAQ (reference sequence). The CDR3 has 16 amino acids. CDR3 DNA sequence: TGTGCCGGAGACTATCGACAGGGACTCGTTCGTGGTGGCTGCACCTTC. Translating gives CAGDYRQGLVRGGCTF.

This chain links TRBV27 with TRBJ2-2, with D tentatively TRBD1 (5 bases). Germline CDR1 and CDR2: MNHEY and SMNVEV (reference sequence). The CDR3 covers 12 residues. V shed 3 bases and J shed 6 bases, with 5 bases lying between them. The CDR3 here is CASSFRAGELFF. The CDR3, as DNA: TGTGCCAGCAGTTTCAGGGCCGGGGAGCTGTTTTTT.